Given below is one T cell receptor beta chain in context. TCRdb keeps only in-frame clones here, not all; method: immunoSEQ multiplex PCR. This table has some 350,000 clones, nearly 90% appearing once. This CDR3 comprises 16 residues. Germline CDR1 SGHVS, CDR2 FQNEAQ. V lost 1 base and J lost 2; bases outside the gene matches: 4. This record comes from a study of blood T cell repertoires in COVID-19. Looking at the study overall: The cDNA or gDNA used as material had been derived from T cells, B-cell-depleted T cells, or PBMCs.

This chain links TRBV7-8 with TRBJ2-3; 9 bases map to TRBD2. The sequencing input was peripheral blood. The TCR was taken from a man between 18 and 29 years old with active or convalescent COVID-19. CDR3 sequence reads: CASSLGSGGFTDTQYF. CDR3 sequence (DNA): TGTGCCAGCAGCTTAGGTAGCGGGGGATTCACAGATACGCAGTATTTT. Together with reference TRBV7-8 and TRBJ2-3, the CDR3 gives the full variable domain: GAGVSQSPRYKVAKRGQDVALRCDPISGHVSLFWYQQALGQGPEFLTYFQNEAQLDKSGLPSDRFFAERPEGSVSTLKIQRTQQEDSAVYLCASSLGSGGFTDTQYFGPGTRLTVL.